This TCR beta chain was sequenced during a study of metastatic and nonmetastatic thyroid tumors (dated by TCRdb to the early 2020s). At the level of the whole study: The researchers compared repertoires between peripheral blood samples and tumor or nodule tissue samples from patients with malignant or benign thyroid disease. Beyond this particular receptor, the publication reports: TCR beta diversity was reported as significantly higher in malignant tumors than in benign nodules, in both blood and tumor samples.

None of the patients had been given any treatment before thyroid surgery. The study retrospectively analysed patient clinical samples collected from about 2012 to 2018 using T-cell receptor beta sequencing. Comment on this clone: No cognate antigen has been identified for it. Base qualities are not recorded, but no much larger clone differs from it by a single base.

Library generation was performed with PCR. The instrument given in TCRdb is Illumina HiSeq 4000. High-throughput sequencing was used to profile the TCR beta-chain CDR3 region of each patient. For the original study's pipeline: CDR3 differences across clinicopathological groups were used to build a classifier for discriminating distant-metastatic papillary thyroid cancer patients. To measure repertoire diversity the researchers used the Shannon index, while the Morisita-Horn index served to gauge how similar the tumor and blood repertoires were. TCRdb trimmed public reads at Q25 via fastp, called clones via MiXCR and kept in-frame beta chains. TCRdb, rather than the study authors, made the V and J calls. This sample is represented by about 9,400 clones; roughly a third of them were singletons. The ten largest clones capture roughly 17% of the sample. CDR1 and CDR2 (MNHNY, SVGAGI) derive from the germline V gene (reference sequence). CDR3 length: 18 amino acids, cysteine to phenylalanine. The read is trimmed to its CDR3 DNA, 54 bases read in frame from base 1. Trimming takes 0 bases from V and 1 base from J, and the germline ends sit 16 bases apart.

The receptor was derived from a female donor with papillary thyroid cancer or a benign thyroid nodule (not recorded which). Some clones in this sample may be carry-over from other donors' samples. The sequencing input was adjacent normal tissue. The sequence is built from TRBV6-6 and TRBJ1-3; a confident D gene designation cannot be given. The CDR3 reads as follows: CASSYSIWGIRSGNTIYF. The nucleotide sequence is TGTGCCAGCAGTTACTCGATTTGGGGTATTAGGTCTGGAAACACCATATATTTT.